This TCR beta chain appears in the sequencing data of a study of T cells in localized non-small cell lung cancer. Clones were sequenced by immunoSEQ multiplex PCR, and TCRdb holds only the in-frame ones, with some missing. The sample has about 26,000 clones, approximately 85% seen once; the top ten hold about 4%. CDR3 length equals 16 residues. The V gene's germline CDR1 is SGHTA and CDR2 FQGNSA. V was shortened by 6 bases and J by 4 bases, with 20 bases between the two germline ends. The source material was peripheral blood, sampled before any cancer treatment. The receptor comes from a woman between 35 and 70 years old with stage I lung adenocarcinoma. The J gene is TRBJ2-3, the V gene TRBV7-2, with D possibly being TRBD1 or TRBD2 (5 bases each). CDR3 amino acids: CASSSTASRGADTQYF. The CDR3 DNA reads as TGTGCCAGCAGTTCCACCGCCTCGAGAGGGGCAGATACGCAGTATTTT.